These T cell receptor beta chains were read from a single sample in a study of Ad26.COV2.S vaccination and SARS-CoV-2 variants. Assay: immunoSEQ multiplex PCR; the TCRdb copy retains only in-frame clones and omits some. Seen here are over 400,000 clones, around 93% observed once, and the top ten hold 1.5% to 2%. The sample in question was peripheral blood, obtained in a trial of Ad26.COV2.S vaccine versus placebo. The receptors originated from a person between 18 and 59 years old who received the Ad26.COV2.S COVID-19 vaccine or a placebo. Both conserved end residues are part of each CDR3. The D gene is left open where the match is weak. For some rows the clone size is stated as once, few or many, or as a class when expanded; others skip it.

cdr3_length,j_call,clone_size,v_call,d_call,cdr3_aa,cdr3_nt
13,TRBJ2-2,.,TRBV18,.,CASKGQKTGELFF,TGTGCCAGCAAAGGACAGAAGACCGGGGAGCTGTTTTTT
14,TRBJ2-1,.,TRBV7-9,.,CASSLEGGYNEQFF,TGTGCCAGCAGCTTAGAAGGAGGCTACAATGAGCAGTTCTTC
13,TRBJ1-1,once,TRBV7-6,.,CASSLEDGTEAFF,TGTGCCAGCAGCTTAGAGGACGGCACTGAAGCTTTCTTT
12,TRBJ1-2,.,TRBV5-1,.,CASSTRNYGYTF,TGCGCCAGCAGCACCAGAAACTATGGCTACACCTTC
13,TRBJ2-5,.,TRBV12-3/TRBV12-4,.,CASSRGPQETQYF,TGTGCCAGCAGCCGGGGGCCCCAAGAGACCCAGTACTTC
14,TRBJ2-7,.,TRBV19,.,CASSIPGASYEQYF,TGTGCCAGTAGTATCCCAGGGGCGTCCTACGAGCAGTACTTC
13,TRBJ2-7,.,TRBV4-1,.,CASSWDLAYEQYF,TGCGCCAGCAGCTGGGACCTAGCCTACGAGCAGTACTTC
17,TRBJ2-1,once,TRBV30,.,CAWSVDRSSLSYNEQFF,TGTGCCTGGAGTGTGGATCGCTCTAGCCTCTCCTACAATGAGCAGTTCTTC
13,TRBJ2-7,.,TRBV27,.,CASSLNRAYEQYF,TGTGCCAGCAGTTTAAACAGGGCCTACGAGCAGTACTTC
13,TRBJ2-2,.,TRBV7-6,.,CASSSDHTGELFF,TGTGCCAGCAGCTCGGATCACACCGGGGAGCTGTTTTTT
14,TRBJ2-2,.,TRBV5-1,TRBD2,CASRVAGVPGELFF,TGCGCCAGCAGGGTAGCGGGGGTGCCCGGGGAGCTGTTTTTT
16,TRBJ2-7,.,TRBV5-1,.,CASSLAGRVGEYEQYF,TGCGCCAGCAGCTTGGCCGGAAGGGTTGGAGAATACGAGCAGTACTTC
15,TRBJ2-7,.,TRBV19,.,CASSIPGGTSYEQYF,TGTGCCAGTAGTATACCCGGGGGGACAAGCTACGAGCAGTACTTC
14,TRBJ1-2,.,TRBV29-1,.,CSVEIKRQDGGYTF,TGCAGCGTCGAAATAAAACGACAGGACGGTGGCTACACCTTC
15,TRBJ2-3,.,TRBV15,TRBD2,CATSRGGTSTDTQYF,TGTGCCACCAGCAGGGGGGGGACTAGCACAGATACGCAGTATTTT
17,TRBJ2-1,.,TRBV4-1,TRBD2,CASSQETSGGTYNEQFF,TGCGCCAGCAGCCAAGAGACTAGCGGGGGGACCTACAATGAGCAGTTCTTC
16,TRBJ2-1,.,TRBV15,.,CATSRGPPSPGYEQFF,TGTGCCACCAGCAGAGGTCCACCATCACCCGGCTATGAGCAGTTCTTC
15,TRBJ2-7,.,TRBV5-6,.,CASSSLKRFPYEQYF,TGTGCCAGCAGCAGCTTAAAGCGGTTCCCCTACGAGCAGTACTTC
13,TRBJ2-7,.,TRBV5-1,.,CASSLGQIYEQYF,TGCGCCAGCAGCTTGGGACAGATATACGAGCAGTACTTC
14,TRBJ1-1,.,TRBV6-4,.,CASSEQGLSTEAFF,TGTGCCAGCAGTGAACAGGGTCTGAGCACTGAAGCTTTCTTT
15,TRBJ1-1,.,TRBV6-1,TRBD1,CASSEKRGLWTEAFF,TGTGCCAGCAGTGAAAAAAGGGGGCTGTGGACTGAAGCTTTCTTT
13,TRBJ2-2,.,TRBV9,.,CASSLPNTGELFF,TGTGCCAGCAGCTTACCGAACACCGGGGAGCTGTTTTTT
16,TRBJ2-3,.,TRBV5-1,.,CASSLETDPLTDTQYF,TGCGCCAGCAGCTTAGAAACAGATCCCCTCACAGATACGCAGTATTTT
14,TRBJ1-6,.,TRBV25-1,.,CASSVHGMDSPLHF,TGTGCCAGCAGTGTTCACGGCATGGATTCACCCCTCCACTTT
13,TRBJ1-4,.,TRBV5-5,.,CASSYRVTEKLFF,TGTGCCAGCAGCTACCGGGTAACTGAAAAACTGTTTTTT
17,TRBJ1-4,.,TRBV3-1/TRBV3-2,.,CASSQESDPTTNEKLFF,TGTGCCAGCAGCCAAGAGTCGGATCCTACAACTAATGAAAAACTGTTTTTT
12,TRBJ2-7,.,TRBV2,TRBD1,CASSRDRGEQYF,TGTGCCAGCAGTCGGGACAGGGGGGAGCAGTACTTC
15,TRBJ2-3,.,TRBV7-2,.,CASSLAHRVTDTQYF,TGTGCCAGCAGCTTAGCGCACAGAGTCACAGATACGCAGTATTTT
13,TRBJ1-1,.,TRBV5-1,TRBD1,CASGDRENTEAFF,TGCGCCAGCGGGGACAGAGAAAACACTGAAGCTTTCTTT
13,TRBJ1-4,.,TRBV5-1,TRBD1,CASSRDRAEKLFF,TGCGCCAGCTCCCGGGACAGGGCTGAAAAACTGTTTTTT
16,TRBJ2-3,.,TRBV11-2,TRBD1,CASSSGTAISTDTQYF,TGTGCCAGCAGCTCGGGGACAGCCATAAGCACAGATACGCAGTATTTT
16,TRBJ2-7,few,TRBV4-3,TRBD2,CASSQDSSGFPYEQYF,TGCGCCAGCAGCCAAGATTCTAGCGGGTTTCCCTACGAGCAGTACTTC
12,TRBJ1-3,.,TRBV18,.,CASSPQGNTIYF,TGTGCCAGCTCACCACAGGGAAACACCATATATTTT
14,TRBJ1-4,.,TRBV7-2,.,CASSLAGPNEKLFF,TGTGCCAGCAGCTTAGCAGGCCCTAATGAAAAACTGTTTTTT
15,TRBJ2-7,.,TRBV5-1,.,CASSFNNQLSNEQYF,TGCGCCAGCAGCTTCAACAATCAACTTTCCAACGAGCAGTACTTC
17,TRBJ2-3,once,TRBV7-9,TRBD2,CASSLGETSGGTDTQYF,TGTGCCAGCAGCTTAGGGGAGACTAGCGGGGGCACAGATACGCAGTATTTT
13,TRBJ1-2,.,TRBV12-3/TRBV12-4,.,CASSLGTVYGYTF,TGTGCCAGCAGTTTGGGGACGGTGTATGGCTACACCTTC
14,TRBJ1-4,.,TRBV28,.,CASSLPQGNEKLFF,TGTGCCAGCAGCTTACCGCAGGGCAATGAAAAACTGTTTTTT
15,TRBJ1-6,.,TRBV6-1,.,CASSDTGSYNSPLHF,TGTGCCAGCAGTGACACAGGCTCGTATAATTCACCCCTCCACTTT
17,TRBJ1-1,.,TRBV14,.,CASSQVFTGYSGTEAFF,TGTGCCAGCAGCCAAGTTTTCACAGGGTATTCAGGCACTGAAGCTTTCTTT
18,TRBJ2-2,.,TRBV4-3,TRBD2,CASSQDGGGAVLSGELFF,TGCGCCAGCAGCCAAGATGGCGGGGGGGCCGTATTATCCGGGGAGCTGTTTTTT
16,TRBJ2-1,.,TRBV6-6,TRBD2,CASSQSSSGGQNEQFF,TGTGCCAGCAGTCAGTCATCTAGCGGGGGTCAGAATGAGCAGTTCTTC
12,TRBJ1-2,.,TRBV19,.,CASRLGGDGYTF,TGTGCCAGTAGGCTAGGGGGAGATGGCTACACCTTC
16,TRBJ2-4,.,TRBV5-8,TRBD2,CARPDGDGRAKNIQYF,TGTGCCAGACCGGACGGCGACGGGAGGGCCAAAAACATTCAGTACTTC
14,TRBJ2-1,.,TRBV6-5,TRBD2,CASSYGSGGFEQFF,TGTGCCAGCAGTTACGGTAGCGGGGGGTTCGAGCAGTTCTTC
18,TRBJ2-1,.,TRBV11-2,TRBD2,CASSETGTSGGGDNEQFF,TGTGCCAGCAGCGAAACCGGGACTAGCGGGGGGGGTGACAATGAGCAGTTCTTC
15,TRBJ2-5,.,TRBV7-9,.,CASSYPRGLQETQYF,TGTGCCAGCAGCTACCCCCGAGGGCTTCAAGAGACCCAGTACTTC
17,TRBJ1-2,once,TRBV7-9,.,CASTPRAGAMWDYGYTF,TGTGCCAGCACCCCTCGTGCGGGGGCGATGTGGGACTATGGCTACACCTTC